Following are 26 T cell receptor beta chains from one sample sequenced in a study of blood T cell repertoires in COVID-19. This table comes from immunoSEQ multiplex PCR, and its TCRdb copy is limited to in-frame clones, with some not included. Among about 150,000 clones listed, roughly 82% were seen once. The sample was peripheral blood. All receptors come from a woman aged 45-59 years in a cohort sampled during active or convalescent COVID-19.

The genes are TRBV6-1 and TRBJ2-1, with 8 bases fitting TRBD2. V shed 3 bases and J 9 bases; nucleotides not matched to a gene: 10. The V gene's germline CDR1 is MNHNS and CDR2 SASEGT. CDR3 length: 15 amino acids. This CDR3 reads CASSERGALFGEQFF. CDR3 nucleotides: TGTGCCAGCAGTGAGCGGGGGGCTTTGTTTGGTGAGCAGTTCTTC.

This sequence joins TRBV5-4 and TRBJ2-3; TRBD2 matches at 8 bases. The germline gives CDR1 SGHNT, CDR2 YYREEE (reference sequence). The CDR3 length is 15 residues. V gave up 5 bases and J gave up 9 bases; unmatched junction bases: 14. CDR3 nucleotide sequence: TGTGCCAGCAGTCACGTCACTAGCGGTTTCCAAACGCAGTATTTT. Residues: CASSHVTSGFQTQYF.

V usage is TRBV6-5 and J usage is TRBJ1-6; D is uncertain. CDR1 is MNHEY and CDR2 is SVGAGI in the germline V gene. V was cut by 7 bases and J by 9 bases, with 13 bases left in between. The CDR3 spans 13 residues. The CDR3 protein is CASNSVMLSPLHF. The DNA of the CDR3 is TGTGCCAGCAATAGCGTGATGCTTTCACCCCTCCACTTT.

V usage is TRBV12-3 or TRBV12-4 and J usage is TRBJ1-1; TRBD1 might be the D (5 bases). The CDR3 runs to 12 residues. V was trimmed by 7 bases and J by 3 bases, leaving 9 bases between them. CDR3 DNA: TGTGCCAGCACCTGGGGGGACACTGAAGCTTTCTTT. This encodes CASTWGDTEAFF.

The chain is built from TRBV7-8 and TRBJ1-2, with D maybe TRBD1 (6 bases). V lost 5 bases and J lost 6, with 19 bases in between. The V gene's germline CDR1 is SGHVS and CDR2 FQNEAQ. CDR3 length equals 15 residues. For the CDR3, the DNA is TGTGCCAGCAGCCTGGCTACAGGGAGTAAGGATGGCTACACCTTC. This sequence encodes CASSLATGSKDGYTF. Drawing the rest from reference TRBV7-8 and TRBJ1-2, the complete variable domain is GAGVSQSPRYKVAKRGQDVALRCDPISGHVSLFWYQQALGQGPEFLTYFQNEAQLDKSGLPSDRFFAERPEGSVSTLKIQRTQQEDSAVYLCASSLATGSKDGYTFGSGTRLTVV.

This clone was counted only a few times. The rearrangement joins TRBV5-1 to TRBJ1-5; the D gene is possibly TRBD1 (6 bases). Germline V gene sequence: CDR1 SGHRS, CDR2 YFSETQ. This CDR3 has 15 amino acids. The V gene lost 3 bases and the J gene lost 0 bases, with 10 bases spanning the gap. CDR3 sequence reads: CASSSTGASNQPQHF. CDR3 in DNA: TGCGCCAGCAGCTCGACAGGTGCTAGCAATCAGCCCCAGCATTTT.

CDR3 nucleotide sequence: TGTGCCAGCAGCTTCTCCGCGTCTGGGGCCAACGTCCTGACTTTC. It codes for CASSFSASGANVLTF. V gene TRBV5-4 combines with J gene TRBJ2-6, with no clear D. The CDR3 covers 15 residues. CDR1 is SGHNT, CDR2 YYREEE, per germline (reference sequence). Trimming left V 2 bases short and J 1 base short, with 7 bases between. The whole variable domain, filled in from reference TRBV5-4 and TRBJ2-6, reads ETGVTQSPTHLIKTRGQQVTLRCSSQSGHNTVSWYQQALGQGPQFIFQYYREEENGRGNFPPRFSGLQFPNYSSELNVNALELDDSALYLCASSFSASGANVLTFGAGSRLTVL.

V gene TRBV6-1 combines with J gene TRBJ2-7, with TRBD1 as a possible D gene (6 bases). Trimming cost V 2 bases and J 6 bases, with 8 bases left between them. The germline V gene encodes CDR1 MNHNS and CDR2 SASEGT. This CDR3 is 12 amino acids long. For the CDR3, the DNA is TGTGCCAGCAGTGAATTGGGGGCCGAGCAGTACTTC. It is translated as CASSELGAEQYF.

In its sample, this clone was seen a few times. This chain links TRBV15 with TRBJ2-5, with TRBD2 matching 8 bases. CDR3 length: 14 amino acids. Germline V gene data show CDR1 as LNHNV and CDR2 as YYDKDF (reference sequence). V trimming: 8 bases; J trimming: 7 bases; junction bases outside the gene matches: 12. The CDR3 region is CATLLGGARGTQYF. CDR3 coding DNA: TGTGCCACCCTGCTCGGGGGGGCCAGAGGGACCCAGTACTTC.

The chain links TRBV4-2 to TRBJ1-2; 9 bases match TRBD1. CDR3 size: 16 residues. Germline V gives CDR1 LGHNA, CDR2 YNFKEQ. Losses at the gene ends were 1 base for V and 4 bases for J; bases not matched to a gene: 7. The CDR3 DNA follows: TGTGCCAGCAGCCAAGGGTCACAGGGGGCCCTCTATGGCTACACCTTC. Its translation is CASSQGSQGALYGYTF.

This clone has just a few counts. This chain's CDR3 is CASSEGLMQFF. CDR3 coding DNA: TGTGCCAGCAGTGAGGGACTCATGCAGTTCTTC. The rearrangement uses TRBV2 and TRBJ2-1; D is perhaps TRBD2 (6 bases). Trimming shortened V by 3 bases and J by 12 bases, and 9 bases separated the two germline ends. Germline V gene data show CDR1 as SNHLY and CDR2 as FYNNEI. The CDR3 has 11 residues.

This clone was recorded only once. This rearrangement joins TRBV19 to TRBJ2-5; TRBD2 matches at 11 bases. This CDR3 is 17 amino acids long. Germline V gene sequence: CDR1 LNHDA, CDR2 SQIVND (reference sequence). V was pared by 3 bases and J by 5 bases, with 11 bases of the junction left unmatched. This CDR3 reads CASSIGTSGGAGETQYF. The CDR3 DNA is TGTGCCAGTAGTATTGGTACTAGCGGGGGCGCGGGGGAGACCCAGTACTTC.

This chain joins TRBV5-6 and TRBJ2-5; D is possibly TRBD2 (6 bases). Germline CDR1 SGHDT, CDR2 YYEEEE. The CDR3 contains 15 residues. V lost 1 base to trimming and J lost 2 bases, with 12 bases between them. CDR3 coding DNA: TGTGCCAGCAGCTTGCTGGGACTTGGGCAAGAGACCCAGTACTTC. Its protein product is CASSLLGLGQETQYF.

This clone was recorded once. The V call is TRBV18, the J call TRBJ2-2; weak D call: TRBD1 (5 bases). Deletions cut 6 bases from V and 7 bases from J, with 9 bases between. Per germline, CDR1 KGHSH and CDR2 LQKENI. This CDR3 contains 12 residues. The CDR3 here is CASSAGIGELFF. The CDR3 nucleotides read TGTGCCAGCTCGGCAGGGATCGGGGAGCTGTTTTTT.

This chain joins TRBV5-1 and TRBJ2-1, with 8 positions matching TRBD1. The CDR3 extends over 15 amino acids. CDR1 is SGHRS, CDR2 YFSETQ, per germline. V dropped 5 bases and J dropped 6; count of bases not matched to a gene: 10. As DNA, the CDR3 is TGCGCCAGCAGGCAAAGAACAGGGGGTCGCAATGAGCAGTTCTTC. Residues: CASRQRTGGRNEQFF.

CDR3 protein: CAWSGGTGNEKLFF. CDR3 nucleotide sequence: TGTGCCTGGAGTGGAGGGACAGGGAATGAAAAACTGTTTTTT. The chain recombines TRBV30 with TRBJ1-4; TRBD1 aligns across 9 bases. CDR1 GTSNPN and CDR2 SVGIG come from the germline V gene (reference sequence). The CDR3 consists of 14 residues. V was clipped by 1 base and J by 5 bases; unmatched bases: 2.

The genes are TRBV18 and TRBJ2-7, with 7 bases aligning to TRBD1. V was clipped by 2 bases and J by 2 bases; unmatched bases: 3. The germline V gene has CDR1 KGHSH and CDR2 LQKENI. The CDR3 contains 14 residues. CDR3 bases: TGTGCCAGCTCACCAAGACAGGGACCCTACGAGCAGTACTTC. Translated: CASSPRQGPYEQYF.

The chain recombines TRBV19 with TRBJ1-3; no clear D gene. In germline, CDR1 is LNHDA, CDR2 SQIVND (reference sequence). Trimming pared 5 bases from V and 3 bases from J, leaving 8 bases between. The CDR3 is 13 residues long. CDR3: CASSSGNGNTIYF. The DNA for the CDR3 is TGTGCCAGTAGTTCCGGGAATGGAAACACCATATATTTT.

V is TRBV5-1 and J is TRBJ2-7, with D hard to call. Germline V gene sequence: CDR1 SGHRS, CDR2 YFSETQ. V gave up 0 bases and J gave up 0 bases, with 7 bases separating them. CDR3 length: 14 amino acids. CDR3 sequence: CASSLGSSSYEQYF. CDR3 nucleotide sequence: TGCGCCAGCAGCTTGGGTAGCAGCTCCTACGAGCAGTACTTC.

V usage is TRBV11-1 and J usage is TRBJ1-1; D perhaps matches TRBD1 (5 bases). The CDR3 runs to 13 residues. V was clipped by 3 bases and J by 1 base, with 6 bases between them. CDR1 is SGHAT, CDR2 FQDESV, per germline (reference sequence). CDR3 coding DNA: TGTGCCAGCAGCTTCACAGGGAACACTGAAGCTTTCTTT. Translated: CASSFTGNTEAFF. Full variable domain (outside the CDR3, taken from reference TRBV11-1 and TRBJ1-1): EAEVAQSPRYKITEKSQAVAFWCDPISGHATLYWYRQILGQGPELLVQFQDESVVDDSQLPKDRFSAERLKGVDSTLKIQPAELGDSAMYLCASSFTGNTEAFFGQGTRLTVV.

The V gene is TRBV2, the J gene TRBJ1-1; D is possibly TRBD1 (5 bases). V was shortened by 7 bases and J by 3 bases, with 15 bases between the two germline ends. Looked up from germline, CDR1 is SNHLY and CDR2 is FYNNEI. This CDR3 contains 14 residues. CDR3 DNA sequence: TGTGCCAGCATTGACCCAGGGTACGACACTGAAGCTTTCTTT. Protein sequence: CASIDPGYDTEAFF.

This clone was counted a few times. The J gene is TRBJ1-1, the V gene TRBV7-9; 9 nucleotides agree with TRBD1. This CDR3 region has 15 residues. Germline V gene data show CDR1 as SEHNR and CDR2 as FQNEAQ (reference sequence). After removal of 3 bases from V and 3 bases from J, the junction contained 5 bases not matched to a gene. CDR3 sequence (DNA): TGTGCCAGCAGCTTTAAGAGGACAGGGGACACTGAAGCTTTCTTT. Residues: CASSFKRTGDTEAFF.

V usage is TRBV4-2 and J usage is TRBJ2-1, with unresolved D. The germline V gene encodes CDR1 LGHNA and CDR2 YNFKEQ. V was cut by 3 bases and J by 4 bases, with 10 bases left in between. The CDR3 sequence is 14 residues long. In DNA form, the CDR3 reads TGTGCCAGCAGCCAGGTATTCGGGTACAATGAGCAGTTCTTC. Translated, it gives CASSQVFGYNEQFF.

This chain links TRBV7-8 with TRBJ2-1; TRBD2 matches 9 bases. Germline CDR1 SGHVS, CDR2 FQNEAQ. CDR3 length: 15 amino acids. With V trimmed by 7 bases and J by 4 bases, 8 bases remained unmatched. CDR3: CASTWVAGGYNEQFF. CDR3 nucleotides: TGTGCCAGCACTTGGGTCGCGGGGGGGTACAATGAGCAGTTCTTC.

The V and J genes are TRBV2 and TRBJ1-1, with 7 bases that match TRBD1. CDR3 length: 12 amino acids. Looked up from germline, CDR1 is SNHLY and CDR2 is FYNNEI. The J segment lost 9 bases and the V segment lost 1 base, leaving 2 bases of the junction unmatched. CDR3: CASSEGRGQAFF. CDR3 sequence (DNA): TGTGCCAGCAGTGAAGGGAGGGGGCAAGCTTTCTTT.

This chain uses TRBV30 with TRBJ1-3; D call uncertain. The CDR3 is made up of 11 amino acids. Germline V gene lookup returns CDR1 GTSNPN and CDR2 SVGIG (reference sequence). V was trimmed by 3 bases and J by 4 bases, leaving 4 bases between them. CDR3 sequence reads: CAWSTGNTIYF. Here the CDR3 DNA reads TGTGCCTGGAGCACAGGAAACACCATATATTTT.